Listed below are T cell receptor beta chains from one sample, sequenced in a study of identical twins. TCRdb independently ran MiXCR on the 5' RACE reads; one entry per CDR3 protein. The sample carries about 240,000 distinct CDR3 sequences, roughly 12% recorded once. These data also featured in a second study, about yellow fever vaccine responses in identical twins.

The sample comprised memory (CD45RO+) T cells sorted from blood. Receptors were obtained from a woman between 18 and 29 years old in good health. CDR3s include the opening cysteine and the closing phenylalanine or tryptophan. The order of the fields is D gene, V gene, J gene, clone size, CDR3 DNA, CDR3 protein. D genes are given only for firm matches. Clone size is not always given. Where it is, it says once, few, many or a class for expanded clones.

>TRBD2|TRBV6-1|TRBJ2-5|NA
TGTGCCAGCAGTAATAGCGGGCAAGAGACCCAGTACTTC
CASSNSGQETQYF
>TRBD1|TRBV5-1|TRBJ2-2|few
TGCGCCAGCAGCTTGGCGGCAGGGGGAACCGGGGAGCTGTTTTTT
CASSLAAGGTGELFF
>NA|TRBV29-1|TRBJ2-3|many
TGCAGCGTTGATACCCAGGGGACAGATACGCAGTATTTT
CSVDTQGTDTQYF
>NA|TRBV19|TRBJ2-1|few
TGTGCCAGTAGTATTGGGCTAAACAATGAGCAGTTCTTC
CASSIGLNNEQFF
>NA|TRBV19|TRBJ2-5|few
TGTGCCAGTAGTATTCGTCATATCCAAGAGACCCAGTACTTC
CASSIRHIQETQYF
>TRBD1|TRBV7-2|TRBJ1-4|many
TGTGCCAGCAGGCCGGACAGGGGGAATGAAAAACTGTTTTTT
CASRPDRGNEKLFF
>NA|TRBV15|TRBJ2-2|NA
TGTGCCACCAGCAGGGGGGGTCCCGGGGAGCTGTTTTTT
CATSRGGPGELFF
>NA|TRBV2|TRBJ2-1|NA
TGTGCCAGTCAGGGGGGTTACAATGAGCAGTTCTTC
CASQGGYNEQFF
>TRBD1|TRBV7-2|TRBJ2-3|NA
TGTGCCAGCAGCTTAACACAGGGGAGTAGGTGGAATACGCAGTATTTT
CASSLTQGSRWNTQYF
>TRBD2|TRBV20-1|TRBJ2-1|NA
TGCAGTGCTGGAGCAGCGGGGATTTCCTACAATGAGCAGTTCTTC
CSAGAAGISYNEQFF
>TRBD1|TRBV24-1|TRBJ2-5|few
TGTGCCACCAGTGATTTTGGGCGATCAATGAGGGGGCGAGAGACCCAGTACTTC
CATSDFGRSMRGRETQYF
>NA|TRBV12-3/TRBV12-4|TRBJ1-4|many
TGTGCCAGCAGTTGGGGACCGATTAATGAAAAACTGTTTTTT
CASSWGPINEKLFF
>NA|TRBV30|TRBJ2-3|NA
TGTGCCTGGAGTATAGGGGATACGCAGTATTTT
CAWSIGDTQYF
>NA|TRBV4-2|TRBJ2-7|many
TGTGCCAGCAGCCAAGAAAAGGTTCTATACGAGCAGTACTTC
CASSQEKVLYEQYF
>TRBD1|TRBV7-8|TRBJ1-6|few
TGTGCCAGCAGCTTAGGCAGACAGGGGGGTGATTCACCCCTCCACTTT
CASSLGRQGGDSPLHF
>TRBD1|TRBV3-1|TRBJ1-2|NA
TGTGCCAGCAGCCGCCGTTCGGACAGGGTTAACTATGGCTACACCTTC
CASSRRSDRVNYGYTF
>NA|TRBV7-2|TRBJ2-1|NA
TGTGCCAGCAGCCCCACTTTGGGGATTGGTTATGAGCAGTTCTTC
CASSPTLGIGYEQFF
>NA|TRBV6-1|TRBJ2-7|few
TGTGCCAGCAGTGAATTGGGGGGCGCGGGGGAGCAGTACTTC
CASSELGGAGEQYF
>NA|TRBV4-3|TRBJ2-1|few
TGCGCCAGCAGCCAAGTGGTCGGCAATGAGCAGTTCTTC
CASSQVVGNEQFF